The 13 T cell receptor beta chains listed next were all sequenced from one sample in a study of T-cell reconstitution after alpha-beta-depleted transplantation in children. Library preparation (for TCRbeta) was performed with unique molecular identifiers. TCRdb re-derived calls from the PCR reads in MiXCR, one entry per CDR3 protein. The sample yields around 490,000 distinct CDR3 sequences, over 9.5% seen once. The sample in question was PBMCs, mostly from graft donor cells, obtained 180 days after TCRalphabeta/CD19-depleted stem cell transplant. These receptors were obtained from a female patient aged 2-15 years who had a stem cell transplant for aplastic anemia, so the T cells may come from the graft donor.

This clonotype has more than one count but fewer than ten. The chain combines TRBV29-1 with TRBJ2-5; D not resolved. The CDR3 contains 14 residues. Germline V gene sequence: CDR1 SQVTM, CDR2 ANQGSEA. V was shortened by 5 bases and J by 7 bases, with 20 bases between the two germline ends. The CDR3 here is CSVLYSRPLGTQYF. The CDR3 DNA is TGCAGCGTTCTCTACAGTCGGCCTTTGGGGACCCAGTACTTC.

The chain links TRBV7-2 to TRBJ2-3; 10 nucleotides match TRBD2. Germline V gives CDR1 SGHTA, CDR2 FQGNSA. This CDR3 has 16 amino acids. The J segment lost 4 bases and the V segment lost 5 bases, leaving 9 bases of the junction unmatched. The CDR3 nucleotides are TGTGCCAGCAGCCCGGTGGCTAGCGGGAGTTCAGATACGCAGTATTTT. It codes for CASSPVASGSSDTQYF.

At least ten counts were recorded for this clonotype. The chain is built from TRBV7-2 and TRBJ1-4; 8 positions agree with TRBD1. V lost 6 bases, J lost 4 bases, and 1 base stayed unmatched. This CDR3 spans 13 amino acids. Per the germline V gene, CDR1 is SGHTA and CDR2 is FQGNSA. CDR3 sequence: CASRGQVNEKLFF. The CDR3 nucleotides read TGTGCCAGCAGGGGACAGGTTAATGAAAAACTGTTTTTT. The full variable domain, with the rest looked up from reference TRBV7-2 and TRBJ1-4, is GAGVSQSPSNKVTEKGKDVELRCDPISGHTALYWYRQSLGQGLEFLIYFQGNSAPDKSGLPSDRFSAERTGGSVSTLTIQRTQQEDSAVYLCASRGQVNEKLFFGSGTQLSVL.

CDR3 sequence: CATDPLGGSPLHF. In DNA form, the CDR3 reads TGTGCCACCGATCCCCTGGGGGGCTCACCCCTCCACTTT. The V call is TRBV28, the J call TRBJ1-6; the D gene is possibly TRBD1 (6 bases). Germline V gene data show CDR1 as MDHEN and CDR2 as SYDVKM. Trimming removed 10 bases from V and 10 bases from J, with 17 bases in between. CDR3 length: 13 residues. The whole variable domain, remainder taken from reference TRBV28 and TRBJ1-6, is DVKVTQSSRYLVKRTGEKVFLECVQDMDHENMFWYRQDPGLGLRLIYFSYDVKMKEKGDIPEGYSVSREKKERFSLILESASTNQTSMYLCATDPLGGSPLHFGNGTRLTVT.

The genes are TRBV4-3 and TRBJ1-2; 11 bases match TRBD1. This CDR3 spans 15 amino acids. Germline V CDR1 and CDR2: LGHNA, YSLEER. J lost 4 bases, V lost 1 base, and 2 bases had no gene match. CDR3 DNA sequence: TGCGCCAGCAGCCAAGGGACAGGGGGCTTCTATGGCTACACCTTC. This gives the protein CASSQGTGGFYGYTF.

This clonotype showed up many times. The gene calls are TRBV12-3 or TRBV12-4 and TRBJ2-1; tentatively, D is TRBD1 (6 bases). Trimming removed 6 bases at V and 6 bases at J, with 18 bases between. The CDR3 is 15 residues long. CDR3 loop: CASSSLIGTINEQFF. The CDR3 nucleotides are TGTGCCAGCAGCTCACTTATAGGGACAATCAATGAGCAGTTCTTC.

This chain uses TRBV28 with TRBJ1-1; tentative D call: TRBD1 (5 bases). Per the germline V gene, CDR1 is MDHEN and CDR2 is SYDVKM. V was cut by 3 bases and J by 5 bases, with 13 bases left in between. CDR3 length: 14 amino acids. CDR3 DNA sequence: TGTGCCAGCAGTTTTTTCCCCCAGGGTACTGAAGCTTTCTTT. Translating gives CASSFFPQGTEAFF.

This clonotype was observed a handful of times. The chain has TRBV7-3 and TRBJ1-1, with D possibly matching TRBD1 (5 bases). The V gene's germline CDR1 is SGHTA and CDR2 FQGTGA. The CDR3 runs to 16 residues. V gave up 1 base and J gave up 1 base, with 13 bases separating them. CDR3 nucleotides: TGTGCCAGCAGCTTAATTTGGACAACCAAGAACACTGAAGCTTTCTTT. The encoded protein is CASSLIWTTKNTEAFF.

The gene calls are TRBV12-3 or TRBV12-4 and TRBJ2-3; D is undetermined. The CDR3 contains 13 residues. The germline V and J ends were trimmed by 3 bases and 6 bases, with 10 bases remaining between them. CDR3 sequence: CASSFPVRDTQYF. In nucleotides, the CDR3 is TGTGCCAGCAGTTTCCCGGTACGGGATACGCAGTATTTT.

Concerning this clonotype itself: One end of the junction varies from germline; a read error may be responsible. DNA for the CDR3: TGTGCCAGCAGCGTAGTATTTTGGGACCGGGAGGAGGGAGAGACCCATTACTTC. Translated, it gives CASSVVFWDREEGETHYF. The V call is TRBV9, the J call TRBJ2-5; 7 nucleotides line up with TRBD2. Germline CDR1 is SGDLS and CDR2 is YYNGEE. The CDR3 has 18 amino acids.

This clonotype appeared a few times. The gene calls are TRBV20-1 and TRBJ2-1; TRBD2 aligns across 8 bases. The germline V gene encodes CDR1 DFQATT and CDR2 SNEGSKA (reference sequence). CDR3 length: 15 amino acids. The V segment lost 6 bases and the J segment 6 bases; nucleotides outside the gene matches: 13. The CDR3 region has the DNA TGCAGTGCGGACGTTGCGGCGGGAGGTTTCAATGAGCAGTTCTTC. Translated, it gives CSADVAAGGFNEQFF.

This clonotype was recorded many times. V usage is TRBV12-3 or TRBV12-4 and J usage is TRBJ1-6; 7 positions agree with TRBD1. V lost 5 bases to trimming and J lost 7 bases; unmatched junction nucleotides: 5. The CDR3 covers 14 residues. Here the CDR3 reads CASSLRTGNSPLHF. CDR3 in DNA: TGTGCCAGCAGTCTACGGACAGGAAATTCACCCCTCCACTTT.

The chain recombines TRBV25-1 with TRBJ2-3; tentative D call: TRBD2 (5 bases). Germline assignment: CDR1 MGHDK and CDR2 SYGVNS. This CDR3 comprises 14 residues. Trimming cost V 4 bases and J 2 bases, with 10 bases left between them. The CDR3: CASSVPGITDTQYF. The CDR3, as DNA: TGTGCCAGCAGTGTACCGGGGATCACAGATACGCAGTATTTT.